This TCR beta chain comes out of a study of shared clonotypes between healthy human individuals. Assay used: immunoSEQ multiplex PCR; TCRdb lists only in-frame clones, some missing. The data show approximately 340,000 clones, more than 60% seen once. The CDR3 spans 16 residues. V shed 3 bases and J 4 bases; nucleotides not matched to a gene: 6. Germline V lookup: CDR1 SGDLS, CDR2 YYNGEE. The chain uses TRBV9 and TRBJ2-1; TRBD2 aligns across 11 bases. Sequencing was performed on memory CD4+ T cells sorted from blood. Subset in this sample: CD45RA-negative fraction. The source of this sequence is a man between 25 and 39 years old in good health. The CDR3 is CASSGSGTSGYNEQFF. CDR3 bases: TGTGCCAGCAGCGGATCCGGGACTAGCGGATACAATGAGCAGTTCTTC. The variable domain in full, with the rest retrieved from reference TRBV9 and TRBJ2-1, is DSGVTQTPKHLITATGQRVTLRCSPRSGDLSVYWYQQSLDQGLQFLIQYYNGEERAKGNILERFSAQQFPDLHSELNLSSLELGDSALYFCASSGSGTSGYNEQFFGPGTRLTVL.